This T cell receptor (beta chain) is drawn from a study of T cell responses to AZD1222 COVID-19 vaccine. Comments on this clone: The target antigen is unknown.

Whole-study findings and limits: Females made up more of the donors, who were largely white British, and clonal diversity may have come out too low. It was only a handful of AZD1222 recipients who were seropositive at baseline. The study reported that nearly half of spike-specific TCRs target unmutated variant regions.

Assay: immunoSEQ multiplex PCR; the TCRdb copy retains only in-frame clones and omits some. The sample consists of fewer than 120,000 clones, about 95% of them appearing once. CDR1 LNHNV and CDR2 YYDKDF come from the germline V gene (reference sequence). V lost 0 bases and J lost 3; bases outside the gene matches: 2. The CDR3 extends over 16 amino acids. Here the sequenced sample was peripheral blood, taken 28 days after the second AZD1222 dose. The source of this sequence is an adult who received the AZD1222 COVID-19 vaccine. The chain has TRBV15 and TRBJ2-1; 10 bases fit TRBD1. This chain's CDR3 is CATSRDGTGVYNEQFF. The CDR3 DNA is TGTGCCACCAGCAGAGACGGGACAGGGGTCTACAATGAGCAGTTCTTC.